This entry lists 20 T cell receptor beta chains sequenced from one sample in a study of cytomegalovirus exposure and HLA in healthy donors. Vbeta (60) and Jbeta (13) primers were used in the PCR. Sequencing used immunoSEQ multiplex PCR; TCRdb keeps in-frame clones, though not all of them. The table records 150,000 to 200,000 clones, roughly four fifths of them present only once. Sequenced: PBMCs. These receptors all come from a woman aged 25 to 39 in good health and CMV-seropositive.

The chain is built from TRBV9 and TRBJ1-2; no clear D. CDR1 and CDR2 from the germline V gene are SGDLS and YYNGEE. V lost 0 bases to trimming and J lost 6 bases, with 9 bases between them. CDR3 length equals 13 residues. The CDR3 loop is CASSVGPGNGYTF. CDR3 nucleotides: TGTGCCAGCAGCGTAGGTCCGGGGAATGGCTACACCTTC.

This clone was counted once. The chain is built from TRBV5-1 and TRBJ2-5; D unclear. V was trimmed by 4 bases and J by 2 bases, leaving 9 bases between them. Germline CDR1 is SGHRS and CDR2 is YFSETQ. The CDR3 sequence is 13 residues long. As DNA, the CDR3 is TGCGCCAGCAGCCAAACAGTTCAAGAGACCCAGTACTTC. Encoded protein: CASSQTVQETQYF.

The chain recombines TRBV30 with TRBJ1-2, with 7 bases fitting TRBD1. The germline V gene encodes CDR1 GTSNPN and CDR2 SVGIG (reference sequence). The length of the CDR3 is 12 residues. Trimming took 3 bases from V and 6 from J; bases not matched to a gene: 4. DNA of the CDR3: TGTGCCTGGAGCGATACAGGGGATGGCTACACCTTC. This encodes CAWSDTGDGYTF.

The rearrangement uses TRBV29-1 and TRBJ1-1; 7 bases line up with TRBD1. This CDR3 comprises 13 residues. V lost 7 bases and J lost 1; bases outside the gene matches: 6. Germline values: CDR1 SQVTM, CDR2 ANQGSEA. The DNA of the CDR3 is TGCAGCGCTACGGACAGGACGAACACTGAAGCTTTCTTT. It codes for CSATDRTNTEAFF.

The rearrangement joins TRBV5-6 to TRBJ2-3; 12 nucleotides agree with TRBD2. V was pared by 2 bases and J by 5 bases, with 3 bases of the junction left unmatched. Germline CDR1 is SGHDT and CDR2 is YYEEEE. The CDR3 contains 15 residues. DNA of the CDR3: TGTGCCAGCAGCTTATTGGGACTAGCGGGAGATACGCAGTATTTT. Protein: CASSLLGLAGDTQYF.

This CDR3 is CASSPETYEQYF. The CDR3 region has the DNA TGTGCCAGCAGCCCGGAGACCTACGAGCAGTACTTC. The chain joins TRBV7-9 to TRBJ2-5; the D is unclear. The DNA matches TRBJ2-7 better at its end, which makes the J call doubtful. CDR3 length: 12 amino acids. Per the germline V gene, CDR1 is SEHNR and CDR2 is FQNEAQ (reference sequence).

In the case of this clone: Germline is not matched at one junction end, which may reflect a read error. The J gene is TRBJ1-3, the V gene TRBV7-2, with D unresolved. The CDR3 loop spans 13 amino acids. Germline assignment: CDR1 SGHTA and CDR2 FQGNSA. CDR3 bases: TGTGCCAGCAGCTCTAACCTACCCCCGGTCCCAAAATTT. Translated: CASSSNLPPVPKF.

V gene TRBV10-3 combines with J gene TRBJ1-2; D is uncertain. The germline V gene encodes CDR1 ENHRY and CDR2 SYGVKD. The CDR3 spans 14 residues. The V end lost 5 bases, the J end lost 6 bases, and 16 bases lay between the germline ends. The DNA of the CDR3 is TGTGCCATCAGTCTCACTGAATCGGGGAATGGCTACACCTTC. Its translation: CAISLTESGNGYTF.

The genes are TRBV5-1 and TRBJ2-2; no definite D call. V was trimmed by 2 bases and J by 2 bases, leaving 10 bases between them. Germline CDR1 SGHRS, CDR2 YFSETQ. The CDR3 is 15 residues long. CDR3 coding DNA: TGCGCCAGCAGCTTTAAACAGTTTAACACCGGGGAGCTGTTTTTT. It specifies CASSFKQFNTGELFF.

CDR3 loop: CASSPTYRGNQPQHF. In DNA, the CDR3 is TGTGCCAGCAGTCCTACCTACAGGGGCAATCAGCCCCAGCATTTT. The chain is built from TRBV27 and TRBJ1-5, with D maybe TRBD1 (6 bases). Trimming removed 5 bases at V and 2 bases at J, with 13 bases between. The V gene's germline CDR1 is MNHEY and CDR2 SMNVEV (reference sequence). CDR3 length: 15 residues.

The chain is built from TRBV2 and TRBJ2-3; TRBD2 agrees at 13 bases. The ends lost 6 bases at V and 2 bases at J; junction bases unmatched: 5. Germline assignment: CDR1 SNHLY and CDR2 FYNNEI. This CDR3 has 16 residues. The CDR3 DNA is TGTGCCAGCAGGAAACTAGCGGGGGGGTCCACAGATACGCAGTATTTT. Translating gives CASRKLAGGSTDTQYF.

The gene calls are TRBV30 and TRBJ2-3; 7 bases map to TRBD1. Germline V gene data show CDR1 as GTSNPN and CDR2 as SVGIG (reference sequence). The CDR3 is 13 residues long. V shed 7 bases, J shed 6 bases, and the junction held 10 bases outside the gene matches. CDR3: CASNRGPSDTQYF. CDR3 nucleotides: TGTGCCTCCAACAGGGGACCCTCGGATACGCAGTATTTT.

V is TRBV9 and J is TRBJ1-4; 8 nucleotides line up with TRBD1. The CDR3 is 15 residues long. After removal of 0 bases from V and 6 bases from J, the junction contained 4 bases not matched to a gene. Germline V gene data show CDR1 as SGDLS and CDR2 as YYNGEE. The CDR3 region is CASSVGQGAHEKLFF. In nucleotides, the CDR3 is TGTGCCAGCAGCGTAGGTCAGGGGGCGCATGAAAAACTGTTTTTT.

This clone was seen a few times. The chain couples TRBV7-9 to TRBJ2-1, with D tentatively TRBD2 (5 bases). Germline V gene data show CDR1 as SEHNR and CDR2 as FQNEAQ (reference sequence). Trimming cost V 5 bases and J 3 bases, with 17 bases left between them. This CDR3 contains 16 residues. CDR3 nucleotide sequence: TGTGCCAGCAGCCCTACGATGGGAGTTAACTACAATGAGCAGTTCTTC. This codes for CASSPTMGVNYNEQFF.

This rearrangement joins TRBV29-1 to TRBJ2-7; 7 bases fit TRBD2. Germline lookup yields CDR1 SQVTM and CDR2 ANQGSEA. The CDR3 is 13 amino acids. J gave up 4 bases and V 1 base, and 4 bases lay outside the gene matches. This CDR3 reads CSVEGLRGYEQYF. In DNA form, the CDR3 reads TGCAGCGTTGAAGGATTGCGGGGGTACGAGCAGTACTTC.

This clone has only a few counts. The chain links TRBV6-5 to TRBJ1-5, with D unresolved. From germline, CDR1 is MNHEY and CDR2 SVGAGI. The ends were cut back, 6 bases at V and 6 bases at J, with 15 bases in the middle. This CDR3 has 14 residues. CDR3 protein: CASRKTAAGQPQHF. For the CDR3, the DNA is TGTGCCAGCAGAAAGACGGCGGCCGGTCAGCCCCAGCATTTT.

The rearrangement joins TRBV4-2 to TRBJ1-6; D possibly corresponds to TRBD1 (5 bases). The CDR3 has 15 residues. V was pared by 1 base and J by 9 bases, with 13 bases between. Germline assignment: CDR1 LGHNA and CDR2 YNFKEQ. The CDR3 DNA sequence: TGTGCCAGCAGCCAAGCAGGCCAGGGCATTTCACCCCTCCACTTT. This translates into CASSQAGQGISPLHF.

J is TRBJ2-7 and V is TRBV6-5; the D gene is possibly TRBD1 (6 bases). The germline CDR1 and CDR2 sequences are MNHEY and SVGAGI. The CDR3 spans 15 residues. Trimming cost V 5 bases and J 9 bases, with 23 bases left between them. CDR3 in amino acids: CASSATGHRVEVQYF. The DNA of the CDR3 is TGTGCCAGCAGTGCAACGGGACACCGGGTCGAAGTGCAGTACTTC.

CDR3 sequence: CAIKGVRNQPQHF. The CDR3 DNA reads TGTGCCATTAAAGGGGTCCGCAATCAGCCCCAGCATTTT. The chain carries TRBV28 and TRBJ1-5, with a weak D call TRBD1 (5 bases). V dropped 10 bases and J dropped 2 bases, with 12 bases sitting between them. Germline assignment: CDR1 MDHEN and CDR2 SYDVKM. The CDR3 has 13 residues. Looking up the rest from reference TRBV28 and TRBJ1-5 gives the full variable domain: DVKVTQSSRYLVKRTGEKVFLECVQDMDHENMFWYRQDPGLGLRLIYFSYDVKMKEKGDIPEGYSVSREKKERFSLILESASTNQTSMYLCAIKGVRNQPQHFGDGTRLSIL.

V usage is TRBV9 and J usage is TRBJ2-3; D remains unclear. V lost 0 bases, J lost 2 bases, and 10 bases lay in between. Germline loops: CDR1 SGDLS, CDR2 YYNGEE. The CDR3 spans 15 residues. CDR3: CASSVGIRSTDTQYF. In DNA, the CDR3 is TGTGCCAGCAGCGTAGGTATCAGATCCACAGATACGCAGTATTTT.